Reported below is one TCR beta chain. The data belong to a study of blood T cell repertoires in COVID-19. Looking at the study overall: Acute and convalescent COVID-19 specimens originated in the United States, Italy and Spain. Sources were T cells, B-cell-depleted T cells, or PBMCs; the material itself was cDNA or gDNA.

Under the authors' procedure: Amplifying reference gene primers gave estimates of nucleated cell counts. The method was immunoSEQ multiplex PCR; TCRdb's version includes in-frame clones alone and lacks a portion of them. V, J and clone size were drawn from that table, and D and trimming were deduced from the DNA. The sample carries about 30,000 clones, roughly 80% recorded once. The source material was peripheral blood. This clonotype was obtained from a woman aged 70-85 years with active or convalescent COVID-19.

CDR3 DNA sequence: TGTGCCAGCAATCCGGGACTAGCGGGAGGAACGCAGTATTTT. Amino acid sequence: CASNPGLAGGTQYF. This chain links TRBV2 with TRBJ2-3; 15 bases are shared with TRBD2. Trimming cost V 7 bases and J 9 bases; bases outside gene matches: 5. Germline lookup yields CDR1 SNHLY and CDR2 FYNNEI. There are 14 residues in the CDR3.